This T cell receptor (beta chain) was documented in a study of blood T cell repertoires in COVID-19 (dated by TCRdb to the early 2020s). Study-wide context: Samples covering the acute and convalescent phases of COVID-19 were provided by collaborators in the United States, Italy and Spain. Deeply sampled blood TCRbeta repertoires from subjects exposed to, actively infected with, or recovered from COVID-19 were included in the dataset. Samples came from the ongoing ImmuneRACE study (first 160 participants) plus 1,254 subjects from 6 global collaborators. The repertoires were made available in a free public database intended to serve as a resource for research on the immune response to SARS-CoV-2. The material from the prospective study consisted of cDNA or gDNA derived from T cells, B-cell-depleted T cells, or PBMCs. Where available, HLA class I and class II types were obtained from metadata supplied by the sample provider rather than from assay-based typing. Nearly every sample came with metadata listing a de-identified subject ID, COVID-19 status, age in years and sex.

Beyond this particular receptor, the publication reports: Clinical and demographic metadata were provided uncurated, with the amount varying by source and participant.

TCRbeta CDR3 regions were amplified from genomic DNA by means of the immunoSEQ Assay, a bias-controlled multiplex PCR. The paper's data handling went like this. The number of nucleated cells in each sample was estimated by amplification of reference gene primers within the assay. To quantify the absolute abundance of each unique TCRbeta CDR3 rearrangement, sequence reads were collapsed and filtered. Productive Simpson clonality was computed per sample as the square root of Simpson's diversity index over productive rearrangements. TCRdb mirrors the immuneACCESS table, restricted to in-frame sequences. Some clones are absent from its copies; in checked studies, under half trace to an unresolved V gene, and the reason for the others is unknown. That table supplies the V and J calls and clone size; D and trimming were determined from the DNA. This sample has approximately 200,000 clones in its table, and more than 75% of those were observed once. The top ten constitute roughly 4.1% of the sample.

Collaborating institutions collected whole blood in K2EDTA tubes following their own protocols. For TCRbeta analysis, collaborator samples were shipped as frozen whole blood, as isolated PBMCs, or as DNA extracted from either sample type. For this clone: The clone's antigen remains unknown. It has no much larger one-base neighbor in the sample; base qualities were not kept.

From the germline V gene (reference sequence), CDR1 is LNHDA and CDR2 is SQIVND. V loses 3 bases of germline sequence and J loses 8 bases, and the interval between the two ends is 16 bases. The CDR3 spans 14 residues, from the cysteine through the phenylalanine. Solely the CDR3 DNA is kept, with 42 bases framed from the first base. The sequence joins TRBV19 to TRBJ1-1; a tentative D match to TRBD1 spans 5 bases. The TCR originated in a man between 45 and 60 years old with acute or convalescent COVID-19. Material for sequencing was peripheral blood. Here is the DNA: TGTGCCAGTAGTATCCATACCCGACAGAAAGAAGCTTTCTTT. This encodes CASSIHTRQKEAFF.